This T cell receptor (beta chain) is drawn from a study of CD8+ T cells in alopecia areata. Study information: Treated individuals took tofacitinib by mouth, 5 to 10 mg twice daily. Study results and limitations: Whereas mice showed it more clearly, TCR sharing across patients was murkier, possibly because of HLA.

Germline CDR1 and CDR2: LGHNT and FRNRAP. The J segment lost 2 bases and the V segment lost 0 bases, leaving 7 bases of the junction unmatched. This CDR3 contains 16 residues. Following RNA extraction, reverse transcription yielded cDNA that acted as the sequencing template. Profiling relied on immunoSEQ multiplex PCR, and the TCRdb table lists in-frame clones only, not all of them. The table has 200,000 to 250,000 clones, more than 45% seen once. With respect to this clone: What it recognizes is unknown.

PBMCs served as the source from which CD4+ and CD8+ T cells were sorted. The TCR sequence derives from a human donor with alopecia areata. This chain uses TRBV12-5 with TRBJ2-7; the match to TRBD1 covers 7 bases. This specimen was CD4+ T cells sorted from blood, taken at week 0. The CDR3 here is CASGLVGTAEPYEQYF. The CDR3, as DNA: TGTGCTAGTGGTTTGGTCGGGACAGCTGAGCCCTACGAGCAGTACTTC.